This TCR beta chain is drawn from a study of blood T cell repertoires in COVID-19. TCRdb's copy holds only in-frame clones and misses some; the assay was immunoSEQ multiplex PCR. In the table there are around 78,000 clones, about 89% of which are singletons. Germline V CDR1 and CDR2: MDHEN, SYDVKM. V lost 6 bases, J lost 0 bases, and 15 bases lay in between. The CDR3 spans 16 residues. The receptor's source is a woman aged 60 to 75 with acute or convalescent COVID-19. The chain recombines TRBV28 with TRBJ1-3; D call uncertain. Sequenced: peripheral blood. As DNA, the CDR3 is TGTGCCAGCAGCCGGGGAATAGCTTACTCTGGAAACACCATATATTTT. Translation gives CASSRGIAYSGNTIYF.